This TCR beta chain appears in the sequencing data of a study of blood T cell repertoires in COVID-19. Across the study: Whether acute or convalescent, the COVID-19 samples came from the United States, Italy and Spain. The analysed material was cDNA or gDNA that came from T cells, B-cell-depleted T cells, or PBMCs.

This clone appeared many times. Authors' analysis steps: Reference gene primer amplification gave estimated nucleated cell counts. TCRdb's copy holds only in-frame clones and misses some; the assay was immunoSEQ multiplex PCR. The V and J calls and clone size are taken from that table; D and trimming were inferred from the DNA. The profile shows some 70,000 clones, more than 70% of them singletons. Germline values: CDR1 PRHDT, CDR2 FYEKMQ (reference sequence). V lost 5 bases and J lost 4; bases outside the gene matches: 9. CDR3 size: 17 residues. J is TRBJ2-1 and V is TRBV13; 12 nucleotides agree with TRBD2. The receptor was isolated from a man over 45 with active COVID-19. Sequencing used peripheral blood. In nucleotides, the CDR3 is TGTGCCAGCAGCACCGCCGGGACTAGCGGGCCGTACAATGAGCAGTTCTTC. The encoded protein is CASSTAGTSGPYNEQFF.